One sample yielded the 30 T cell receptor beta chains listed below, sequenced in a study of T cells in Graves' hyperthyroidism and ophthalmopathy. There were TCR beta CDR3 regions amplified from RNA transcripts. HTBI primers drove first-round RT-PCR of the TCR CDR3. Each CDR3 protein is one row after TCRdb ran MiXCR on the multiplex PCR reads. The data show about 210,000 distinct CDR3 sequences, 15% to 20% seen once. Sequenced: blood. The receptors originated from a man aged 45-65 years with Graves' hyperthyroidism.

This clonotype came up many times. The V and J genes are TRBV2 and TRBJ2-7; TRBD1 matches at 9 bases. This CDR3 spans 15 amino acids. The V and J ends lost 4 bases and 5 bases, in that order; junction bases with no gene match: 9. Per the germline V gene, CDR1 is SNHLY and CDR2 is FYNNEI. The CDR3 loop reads CASSVLRQGGDEQYF. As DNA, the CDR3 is TGTGCCAGCAGTGTATTGCGACAGGGGGGCGACGAGCAGTACTTC.

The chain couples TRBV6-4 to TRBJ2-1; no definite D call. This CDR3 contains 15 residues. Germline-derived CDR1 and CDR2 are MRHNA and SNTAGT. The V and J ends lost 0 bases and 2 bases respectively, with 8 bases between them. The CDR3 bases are TGTGCCAGCAGTGACTCTGAAGGGACCTACAATGAGCAGTTCTTC. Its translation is CASSDSEGTYNEQFF.

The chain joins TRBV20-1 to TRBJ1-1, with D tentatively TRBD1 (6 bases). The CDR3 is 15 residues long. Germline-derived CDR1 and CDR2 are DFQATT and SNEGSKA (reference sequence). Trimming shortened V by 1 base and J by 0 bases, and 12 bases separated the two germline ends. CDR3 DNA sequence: TGCAGTGCTAGAGCTCCAGGGGCAATGAACACTGAAGCTTTCTTT. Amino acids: CSARAPGAMNTEAFF.

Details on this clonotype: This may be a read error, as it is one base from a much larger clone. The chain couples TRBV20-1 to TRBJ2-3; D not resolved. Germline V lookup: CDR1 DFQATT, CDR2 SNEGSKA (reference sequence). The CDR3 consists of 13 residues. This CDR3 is CNARLRVRDTQYF. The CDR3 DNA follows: TGCAATGCTAGATTAAGGGTCCGGGATACGCAGTATTTT.

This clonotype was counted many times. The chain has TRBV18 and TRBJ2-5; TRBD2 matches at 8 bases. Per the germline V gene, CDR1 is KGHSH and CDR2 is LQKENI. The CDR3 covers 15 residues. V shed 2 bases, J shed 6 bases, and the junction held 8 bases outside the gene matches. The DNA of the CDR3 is TGTGCCAGCTCACCAGGTGGCGGGGGGCATCAGACCCAGTACTTC. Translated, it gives CASSPGGGGHQTQYF.

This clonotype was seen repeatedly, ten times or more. This CDR3 reads CASSLGAGSGQYF. The CDR3 DNA sequence: TGTGCCAGCAGCTTGGGTGCGGGGAGTGGGCAGTACTTC. V is TRBV7-9 and J is TRBJ2-7; tentatively, D is TRBD2 (6 bases). V lost 3 bases to trimming and J lost 9 bases, with 15 bases between them. Germline loops: CDR1 SEHNR, CDR2 FQNEAQ (reference sequence). The CDR3 loop spans 13 amino acids.

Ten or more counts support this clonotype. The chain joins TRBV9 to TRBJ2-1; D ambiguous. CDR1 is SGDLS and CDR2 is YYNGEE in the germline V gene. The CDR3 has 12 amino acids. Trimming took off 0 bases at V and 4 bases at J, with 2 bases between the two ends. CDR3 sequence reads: CASSVDYNEQFF. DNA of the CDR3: TGTGCCAGCAGCGTAGATTACAATGAGCAGTTCTTC.

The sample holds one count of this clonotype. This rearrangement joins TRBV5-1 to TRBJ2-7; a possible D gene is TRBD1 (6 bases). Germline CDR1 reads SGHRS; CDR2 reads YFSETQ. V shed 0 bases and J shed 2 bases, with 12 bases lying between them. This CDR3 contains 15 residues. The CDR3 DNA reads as TGCGCCAGCAGCTTGGCCAGGGGAATCGCCTACGAGCAGTACTTC. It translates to CASSLARGIAYEQYF.

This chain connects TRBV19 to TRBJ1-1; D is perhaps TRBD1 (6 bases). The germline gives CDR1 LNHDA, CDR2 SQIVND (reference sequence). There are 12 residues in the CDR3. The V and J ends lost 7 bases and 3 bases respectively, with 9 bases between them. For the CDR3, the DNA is TGTGCCAGTAAGGGACAAGACACTGAAGCTTTCTTT. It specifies CASKGQDTEAFF. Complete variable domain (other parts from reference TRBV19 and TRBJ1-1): DGGITQSPKYLFRKEGQNVTLSCEQNLNHDAMYWYRQDPGQGLRLIYYSQIVNDFQKGDIAEGYSVSREKKESFPLTVTSAQKNPTAFYLCASKGQDTEAFFGQGTRLTVV.

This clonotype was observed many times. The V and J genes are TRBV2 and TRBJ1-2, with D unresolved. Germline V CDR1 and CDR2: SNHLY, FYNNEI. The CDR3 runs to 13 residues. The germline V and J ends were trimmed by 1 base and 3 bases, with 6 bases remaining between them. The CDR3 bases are TGTGCCAGCAGTGAAGGGGTTGACTATGGCTACACCTTC. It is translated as CASSEGVDYGYTF.

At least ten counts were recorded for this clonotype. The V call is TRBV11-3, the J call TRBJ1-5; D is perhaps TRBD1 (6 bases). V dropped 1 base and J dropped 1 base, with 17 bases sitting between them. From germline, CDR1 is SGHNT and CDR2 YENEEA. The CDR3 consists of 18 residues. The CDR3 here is CASSLVVRGRLSNQPQHF. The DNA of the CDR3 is TGTGCCAGCAGCTTAGTTGTCCGGGGGCGCCTGAGCAATCAGCCCCAGCATTTT. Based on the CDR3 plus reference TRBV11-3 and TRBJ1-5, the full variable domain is EAGVVQSPRYKIIEKKQPVAFWCNPISGHNTLYWYLQNLGQGPELLIRYENEEAVDDSQLPKDRFSAERLKGVDSTLKIQPAELGDSAVYLCASSLVVRGRLSNQPQHFGDGTRLSIL.

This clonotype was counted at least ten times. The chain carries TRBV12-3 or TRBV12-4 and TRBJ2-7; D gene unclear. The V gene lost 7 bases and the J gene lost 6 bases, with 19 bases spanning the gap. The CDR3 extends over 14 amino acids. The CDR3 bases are TGTGCCAGCACCGCACGCCTGGTAGGTCTCGAGCAGTACTTC. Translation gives CASTARLVGLEQYF.

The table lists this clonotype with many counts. The CDR3 DNA reads as TGTGCCAGCAGTCTGGTAAAACAGCCCCAGCATTTT. Translating it yields CASSLVKQPQHF. The chain recombines TRBV28 with TRBJ1-5, with no clear D. Germline V gene lookup returns CDR1 MDHEN and CDR2 SYDVKM. V lost 5 bases and J 7 bases, leaving 9 bases between the germline ends. The CDR3 is 12 residues long.

This CDR3 reads CASSPGPGDSDTQYF. The CDR3 coding sequence is TGTGCCAGCAGCCCGGGGCCCGGCGATTCAGATACGCAGTATTTT. The rearrangement links TRBV7-3 to TRBJ2-3; possibly TRBD1 or TRBD2 for D (5 bases each). The CDR3 is 15 residues long. V was cut by 5 bases and J by 4 bases, with 16 bases left in between. Germline loops: CDR1 SGHTA, CDR2 FQGTGA. Combining the CDR3 with reference TRBV7-3 and TRBJ2-3 gives the whole variable domain GAGVSQTPSNKVTEKGKYVELRCDPISGHTALYWYRQSLGQGPEFLIYFQGTGAADDSGLPNDRFFAVRPEGSVSTLKIQRTERGDSAVYLCASSPGPGDSDTQYFGPGTRLTVL.

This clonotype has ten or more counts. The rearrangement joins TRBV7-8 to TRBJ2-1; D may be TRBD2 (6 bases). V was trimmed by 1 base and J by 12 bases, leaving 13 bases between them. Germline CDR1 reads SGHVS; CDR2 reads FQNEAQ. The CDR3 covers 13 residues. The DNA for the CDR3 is TGTGCCAGCAGCTTAGGGGTTGCGGGAATGCAGTTCTTC. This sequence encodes CASSLGVAGMQFF.

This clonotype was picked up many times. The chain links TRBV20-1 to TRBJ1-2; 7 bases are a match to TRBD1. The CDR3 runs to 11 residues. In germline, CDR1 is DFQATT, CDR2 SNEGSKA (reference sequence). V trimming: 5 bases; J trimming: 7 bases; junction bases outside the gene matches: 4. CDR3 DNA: TGCAGTGCTCTGACAGGGTTTGGCTACACCTTC. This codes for CSALTGFGYTF.

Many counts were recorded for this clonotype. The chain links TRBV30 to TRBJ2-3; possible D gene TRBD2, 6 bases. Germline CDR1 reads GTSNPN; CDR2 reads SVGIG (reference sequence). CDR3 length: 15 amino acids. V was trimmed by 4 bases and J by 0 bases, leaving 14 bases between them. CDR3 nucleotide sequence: TGTGCCTGGACCCGGGGCGGGACCAGCACAGATACGCAGTATTTT. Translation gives CAWTRGGTSTDTQYF.

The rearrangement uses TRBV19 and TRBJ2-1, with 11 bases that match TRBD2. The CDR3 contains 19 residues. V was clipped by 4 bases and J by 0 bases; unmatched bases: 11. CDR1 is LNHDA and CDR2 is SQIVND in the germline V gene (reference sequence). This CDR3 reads CASSRRLAGTSSSYNEQFF. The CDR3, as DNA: TGTGCCAGTAGTAGAAGACTAGCGGGGACCTCAAGCTCCTACAATGAGCAGTTCTTC.

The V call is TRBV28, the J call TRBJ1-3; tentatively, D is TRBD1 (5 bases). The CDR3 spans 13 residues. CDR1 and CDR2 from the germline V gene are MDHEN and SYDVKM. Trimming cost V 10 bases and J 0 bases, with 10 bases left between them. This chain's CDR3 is CATRGLSGNTIYF. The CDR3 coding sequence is TGTGCCACCCGGGGCCTCTCTGGAAACACCATATATTTT.

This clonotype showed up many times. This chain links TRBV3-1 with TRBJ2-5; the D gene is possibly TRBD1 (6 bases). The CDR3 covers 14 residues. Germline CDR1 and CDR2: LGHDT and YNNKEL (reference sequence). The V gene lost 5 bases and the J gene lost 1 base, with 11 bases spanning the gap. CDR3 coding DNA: TGTGCCAGCAGCATAGGACAGTCCCAAGAGACCCAGTACTTC. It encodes CASSIGQSQETQYF.

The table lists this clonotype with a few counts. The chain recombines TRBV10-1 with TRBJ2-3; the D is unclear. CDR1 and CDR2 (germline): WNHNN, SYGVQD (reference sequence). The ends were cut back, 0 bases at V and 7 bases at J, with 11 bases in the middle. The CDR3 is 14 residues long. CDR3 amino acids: CASSESGPTNTQYF. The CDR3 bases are TGCGCCAGCAGTGAGTCCGGCCCAACGAATACGCAGTATTTT.

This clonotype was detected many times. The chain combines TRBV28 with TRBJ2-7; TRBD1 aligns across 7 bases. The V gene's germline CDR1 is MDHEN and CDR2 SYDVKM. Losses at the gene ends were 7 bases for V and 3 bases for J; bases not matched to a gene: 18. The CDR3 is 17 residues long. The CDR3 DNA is TGTGCCAGCAATTGGAGACTGAACAGGGGCCTAGACTACGAGCAGTACTTC. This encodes CASNWRLNRGLDYEQYF.

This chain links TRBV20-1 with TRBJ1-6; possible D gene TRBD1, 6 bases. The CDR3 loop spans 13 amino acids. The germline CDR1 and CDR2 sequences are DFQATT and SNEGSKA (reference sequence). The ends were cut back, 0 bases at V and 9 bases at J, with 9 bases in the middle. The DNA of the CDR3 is TGCAGTGCTAGAGAAGGGGGGGGTTCACCCCTCCACTTT. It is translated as CSAREGGGSPLHF.

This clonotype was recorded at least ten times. CDR3 protein: CSAYDRDTEAFF. The CDR3 nucleotides are TGCAGTGCTTACGACAGGGACACTGAAGCTTTCTTT. The chain couples TRBV20-1 to TRBJ1-1, with TRBD1 matching 7 bases. CDR3 length equals 12 residues. In germline, CDR1 is DFQATT, CDR2 SNEGSKA (reference sequence). V gave up 5 bases and J gave up 3 bases; unmatched junction bases: 3.

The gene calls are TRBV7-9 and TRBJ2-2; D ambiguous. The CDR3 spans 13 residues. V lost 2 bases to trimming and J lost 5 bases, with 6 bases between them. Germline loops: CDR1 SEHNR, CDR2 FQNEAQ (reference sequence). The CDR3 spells CASSLSGTGELFF. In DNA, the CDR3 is TGTGCCAGCAGCTTATCGGGTACCGGGGAGCTGTTTTTT.

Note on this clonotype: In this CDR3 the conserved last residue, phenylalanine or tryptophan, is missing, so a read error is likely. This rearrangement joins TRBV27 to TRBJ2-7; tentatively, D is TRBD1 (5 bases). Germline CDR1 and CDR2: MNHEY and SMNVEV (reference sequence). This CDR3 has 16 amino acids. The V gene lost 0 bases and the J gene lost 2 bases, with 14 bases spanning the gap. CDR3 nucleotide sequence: TGTGCCAGCAGTTTATCGGGGCGAACACCTACCTACGAGCAGTACCTC. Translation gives CASSLSGRTPTYEQYL.

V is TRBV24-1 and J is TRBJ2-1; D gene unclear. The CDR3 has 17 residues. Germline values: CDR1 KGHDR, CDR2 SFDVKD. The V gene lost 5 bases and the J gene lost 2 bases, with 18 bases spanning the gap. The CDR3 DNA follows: TGTGCCACCAGTGCTAGGGTAGCACAGTCGCCCTACAATGAGCAGTTCTTC. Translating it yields CATSARVAQSPYNEQFF.

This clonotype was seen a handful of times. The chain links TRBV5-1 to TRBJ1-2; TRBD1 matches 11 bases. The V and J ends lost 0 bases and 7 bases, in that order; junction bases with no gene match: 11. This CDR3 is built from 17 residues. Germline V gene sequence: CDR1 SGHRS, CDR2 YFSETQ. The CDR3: CASSLGAPGQGVSGYTF. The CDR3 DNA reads TGCGCCAGCAGCTTGGGGGCCCCGGGACAGGGGGTCTCTGGCTACACCTTC.

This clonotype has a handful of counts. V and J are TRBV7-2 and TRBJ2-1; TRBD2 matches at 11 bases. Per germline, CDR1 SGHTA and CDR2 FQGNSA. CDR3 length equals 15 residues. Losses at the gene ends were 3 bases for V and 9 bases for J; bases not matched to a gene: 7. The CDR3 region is CASSFYSGRASEQFF. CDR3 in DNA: TGTGCCAGCAGCTTCTATAGCGGGAGGGCCTCTGAGCAGTTCTTC.

The CDR3 is CASSRSEGSRSEQYF. DNA of the CDR3: TGTGCCAGCAGCCGTAGTGAGGGCTCCAGAAGCGAGCAGTACTTC. This rearrangement joins TRBV14 to TRBJ2-7; D may be TRBD2 (5 bases). Germline assignment: CDR1 SGHDN and CDR2 FVKESK. The CDR3 is 15 amino acids. V lost 4 bases and J 6 bases, leaving 19 bases between the germline ends.